The 30 T cell receptor beta chains reported below all come from one sample, sequenced in a study of Tregs in tolerant kidney transplant recipients. Profiled with immunoSEQ multiplex PCR; TCRdb holds only in-frame clones, not every one. The sample includes around 77,000 clones, roughly 98% of them seen just once. Sequencing used CD4+ T cells from blood, obtained before the transplant. The receptors shown here come from a human donor who received a combined kidney and bone marrow transplant.

The chain joins TRBV4-1 to TRBJ2-5; 9 positions agree with TRBD1. CDR1 is MGHRA and CDR2 is YSYEKL in the germline V gene. Trimming took 3 bases from V and 4 from J; bases not matched to a gene: 6. This CDR3 has 15 amino acids. CDR3 amino acids: CASSQPDRGTETQYF. CDR3 DNA: TGCGCCAGCAGCCAGCCGGACAGGGGAACAGAGACCCAGTACTTC.

The chain couples TRBV11-3 to TRBJ1-2; no clear D gene. Germline loops: CDR1 SGHNT, CDR2 YENEEA. The CDR3 length is 14 residues. Trimming left V 3 bases short and J 6 bases short, with 14 bases between. The CDR3 DNA reads TGTGCCAGCAGCTTGAGGTATCTGCCTCATGGCTACACCTTC. This codes for CASSLRYLPHGYTF. The full variable domain, rest sourced from reference TRBV11-3 and TRBJ1-2, is EAGVVQSPRYKIIEKKQPVAFWCNPISGHNTLYWYLQNLGQGPELLIRYENEEAVDDSQLPKDRFSAERLKGVDSTLKIQPAELGDSAVYLCASSLRYLPHGYTFGSGTRLTVV.

V usage is TRBV9 and J usage is TRBJ2-3; 7 nucleotides line up with TRBD1. Germline V lookup: CDR1 SGDLS, CDR2 YYNGEE. V trimming: 0 bases; J trimming: 3 bases; junction bases outside the gene matches: 10. The CDR3 loop spans 17 amino acids. Here the CDR3 reads CASSVEKGALRTDTQYF. CDR3 DNA sequence: TGTGCCAGCAGCGTAGAGAAGGGGGCTTTGAGAACAGATACGCAGTATTTT.

The chain employs TRBV19 and TRBJ2-7; 7 nucleotides line up with TRBD1. V gave up 3 bases and J gave up 0 bases; unmatched junction bases: 5. The CDR3 is made up of 15 amino acids. Germline CDR1 LNHDA, CDR2 SQIVND (reference sequence). The CDR3 DNA sequence: TGTGCCAGTAGTATCAGGGGGACAGACTCCTACGAGCAGTACTTC. Translating it yields CASSIRGTDSYEQYF.

Only one count was recorded for this clone. The chain is built from TRBV28 and TRBJ2-1, with 12 positions matching TRBD2. V shed 4 bases and J 2 bases; nucleotides not matched to a gene: 0. The CDR3 runs 15 residues. CDR1 is MDHEN, CDR2 SYDVKM, per germline. The chain's CDR3 is CASSSSGGAYNEQFF. The CDR3 region has the DNA TGTGCCAGCAGTTCTAGCGGGGGGGCCTACAATGAGCAGTTCTTC.

V is TRBV7-9 and J is TRBJ2-3, with D unresolved. The V end was cut by 5 bases, the J end by 4 bases, with 13 bases between. Germline values: CDR1 SEHNR, CDR2 FQNEAQ (reference sequence). This CDR3 region has 14 residues. CDR3 protein: CASSRFYRADTQYF. In nucleotides, the CDR3 is TGTGCCAGCAGCCGATTTTACCGAGCAGATACGCAGTATTTT.

This chain links TRBV2 with TRBJ1-5; 10 bases fit TRBD1. The germline V gene has CDR1 SNHLY and CDR2 FYNNEI. With 3 bases clipped from V and 6 bases from J, the junction kept 8 bases outside the gene matches. The CDR3 is 16 residues long. The DNA of the CDR3 is TGTGCCAGCAGTGACTCTTGGACAGGGGGTCTTCAGCCCCAGCATTTT. Translation gives CASSDSWTGGLQPQHF.

The rearrangement links TRBV5-4 to TRBJ2-1; 8 nucleotides match TRBD2. Trimming removed 4 bases from V and 1 base from J; junction bases left unmatched: 4. Germline values: CDR1 SGHNT, CDR2 YYREEE (reference sequence). The CDR3 extends over 15 amino acids. As DNA, the CDR3 is TGTGCCAGCAGCCGGACTAGCCTTTCCTACAATGAGCAGTTCTTC. It yields the protein CASSRTSLSYNEQFF.

Written as DNA, the CDR3 is TGTGCCTGGAATTGGGGACAGGGTGGGGTCTCTGGGGCCAACGTCCTGACTTTC. Its protein is CAWNWGQGGVSGANVLTF. The chain recombines TRBV30 with TRBJ2-6; 9 nucleotides match TRBD1. The CDR3 is made up of 18 amino acids. Germline-derived CDR1 and CDR2 are GTSNPN and SVGIG (reference sequence). Trimming took 4 bases from V and 0 from J; bases not matched to a gene: 10.

The chain combines TRBV7-9 with TRBJ1-6, with D uncertain. The germline V gene has CDR1 SEHNR and CDR2 FQNEAQ (reference sequence). With 2 bases removed from V and 5 bases from J, the gap between germline ends came to 4 bases. The length of the CDR3 is 13 residues. CDR3 region: CASSLSNNSPLHF. Here the CDR3 DNA reads TGTGCCAGCAGCTTATCAAATAATTCACCCCTCCACTTT.

The CDR3: CASSLEQGGAFF. In DNA form, the CDR3 reads TGTGCCAGCAGCTTAGAACAGGGGGGAGCTTTCTTT. The chain combines TRBV11-3 with TRBJ1-1; TRBD1 aligns across 8 bases. The CDR3 is 12 residues long. Germline CDR1 reads SGHNT; CDR2 reads YENEEA. With 0 bases clipped from V and 10 bases from J, the junction kept 1 base outside the gene matches.

The J gene is TRBJ2-1, the V gene TRBV5-1, with 8 bases fitting TRBD2. Germline lookup yields CDR1 SGHRS and CDR2 YFSETQ. V lost 4 bases to trimming and J lost 0 bases; unmatched junction nucleotides: 6. The CDR3 consists of 16 residues. The CDR3, as DNA: TGCGCCAGCAGCGAACTAGCGGCAAGCTCCTACAATGAGCAGTTCTTC. This codes for CASSELAASSYNEQFF.

This clone was detected once. V is TRBV29-1 and J is TRBJ1-5; D not certain. V dropped 4 bases and J dropped 2 bases, with 9 bases sitting between them. CDR1 is SQVTM, CDR2 ANQGSEA, per germline. This CDR3 region has 13 residues. CDR3 DNA: TGCAGCGTTGCTGAGGTGGGCAATCAGCCCCAGCATTTT. This codes for CSVAEVGNQPQHF.

The rearrangement uses TRBV5-8 and TRBJ1-1; D possibly corresponds to TRBD1 (5 bases). V shed 3 bases and J shed 1 base, with 13 bases lying between them. This CDR3 has 15 amino acids. In germline, CDR1 is SGHTS, CDR2 YDEGEE. The CDR3 spells CASSWGSGGNTEAFF. CDR3 bases: TGTGCCAGCAGCTGGGGGTCCGGGGGGAACACTGAAGCTTTCTTT. Variable domain in full (rest from reference TRBV5-8 and TRBJ1-1): EAGVTQSPTHLIKTRGQQATLRCSPISGHTSVYWYQQALGLGLQFLLWYDEGEERNRGNFPPRFSGRQFPNYSSELNVNALELEDSALYLCASSWGSGGNTEAFFGQGTRLTVV.

The chain couples TRBV7-2 to TRBJ2-5; D is possibly TRBD1 (5 bases). CDR1 is SGHTA and CDR2 is FQGNSA in the germline V gene. This CDR3 is 14 amino acids long. V was clipped by 1 base and J by 5 bases, with 11 bases between them. CDR3: CASSLEQGWETQYF. DNA for the CDR3: TGTGCCAGCAGCTTAGAGCAGGGTTGGGAGACCCAGTACTTC.

The table lists this clone with a count of one. J is TRBJ1-2 and V is TRBV11-3; D remains unclear. This CDR3 is built from 16 residues. With 1 base removed from V and 8 bases from J, the gap between germline ends came to 20 bases. In germline, CDR1 is SGHNT, CDR2 YENEEA. CDR3 nucleotides: TGTGCCAGCAGCTTAGGAATCAGAGGGATCGGATACGGCTACACCTTC. Translating it yields CASSLGIRGIGYGYTF.

The chain links TRBV9 to TRBJ2-2, with 8 bases aligning to TRBD2. Germline loops: CDR1 SGDLS, CDR2 YYNGEE. This CDR3 is 17 amino acids long. J gave up 5 bases and V 4 bases, and 13 bases lay outside the gene matches. The chain's CDR3 is CASSPRNSGAWTGELFF. As DNA, the CDR3 is TGTGCCAGCAGCCCTCGGAATAGCGGGGCGTGGACCGGGGAGCTGTTTTTT.

The chain links TRBV4-1 to TRBJ2-7; 9 bases are a match to TRBD1. This CDR3 has 14 amino acids. After removal of 2 bases from V and 3 bases from J, the junction contained 2 bases not matched to a gene. The germline CDR1 and CDR2 sequences are MGHRA and YSYEKL. CDR3 sequence reads: CASSQPGQGYEQYF. The CDR3 coding sequence is TGCGCCAGCAGCCAACCGGGACAGGGCTACGAGCAGTACTTC.

This clone was found once. The gene calls are TRBV7-2 and TRBJ2-3; 12 nucleotides align to TRBD2. V dropped 4 bases and J dropped 4; count of bases not matched to a gene: 3. The CDR3 is 15 amino acids. Germline assignment: CDR1 SGHTA and CDR2 FQGNSA. Here the CDR3 reads CASSSGLAGPDTQYF. DNA of the CDR3: TGTGCCAGCAGCTCGGGACTAGCGGGCCCAGATACGCAGTATTTT. Full variable domain (outside the CDR3, taken from reference TRBV7-2 and TRBJ2-3): GAGVSQSPSNKVTEKGKDVELRCDPISGHTALYWYRQSLGQGLEFLIYFQGNSAPDKSGLPSDRFSAERTGGSVSTLTIQRTQQEDSAVYLCASSSGLAGPDTQYFGPGTRLTVL.

The rearrangement uses TRBV19 and TRBJ2-1; TRBD2 matches at 8 bases. The V and J ends lost 7 bases and 6 bases, in that order; junction bases with no gene match: 5. The V gene's germline CDR1 is LNHDA and CDR2 SQIVND (reference sequence). The CDR3 has 13 residues. Here the CDR3 reads CASIGTRSNEQFF. CDR3 DNA sequence: TGTGCCAGTATCGGGACTAGAAGCAATGAGCAGTTCTTC.

The genes are TRBV7-2 and TRBJ2-3; D is possibly TRBD1 (5 bases). V lost 1 base, J lost 15 bases, and 17 bases lay in between. Germline V lookup: CDR1 SGHTA, CDR2 FQGNSA. This CDR3 is built from 13 residues. The CDR3 nucleotides are TGTGCCAGCAGCTTAGACGGCAGGGCGTTGAGCTATTTT. This encodes CASSLDGRALSYF.

The J gene is TRBJ2-1, the V gene TRBV5-1; D is perhaps TRBD2 (5 bases). V shed 3 bases and J shed 7 bases, with 14 bases lying between them. The CDR3 is made up of 14 amino acids. Per the germline V gene, CDR1 is SGHRS and CDR2 is YFSETQ. In DNA, the CDR3 is TGCGCCAGCAGCTGGGGAGCCCCGGGTAATGAGCAGTTCTTC. This sequence encodes CASSWGAPGNEQFF.

J is TRBJ2-1 and V is TRBV27; 7 bases match TRBD1. The CDR3 covers 13 residues. Germline CDR1 MNHEY, CDR2 SMNVEV (reference sequence). Trimming at V came to 8 bases and at J to 4 bases, leaving 5 bases not matched to a gene. The CDR3 DNA is TGTGCCAGCCGCCGACAGGGATACAATGAGCAGTTCTTC. It translates to CASRRQGYNEQFF.

V is TRBV30 and J is TRBJ2-7; TRBD1 might be the D (5 bases). The CDR3 consists of 16 residues. V lost 3 bases and J lost 3, with 21 bases in between. Germline-derived CDR1 and CDR2 are GTSNPN and SVGIG (reference sequence). This CDR3 reads CAWRTPLGPESYEQYF. The CDR3 DNA reads TGTGCCTGGAGGACCCCCCTGGGGCCGGAGAGCTACGAGCAGTACTTC.

V usage is TRBV7-8 and J usage is TRBJ2-1; 9 bases line up with TRBD2. V gave up 4 bases and J gave up 4 bases; unmatched junction bases: 8. The CDR3 consists of 16 residues. The germline V gene has CDR1 SGHVS and CDR2 FQNEAQ. The CDR3 reads CASSSRAGLAYNEQFF. The CDR3, as DNA: TGTGCCAGCAGCTCCCGAGCGGGACTAGCTTACAATGAGCAGTTCTTC.

In this sample, this clone turned up once. The chain joins TRBV5-1 to TRBJ2-1, with 13 nucleotides matching TRBD2. Germline values: CDR1 SGHRS, CDR2 YFSETQ. Germline trimming cut 0 bases from V and 4 bases from J; bases unmatched to any gene: 7. The CDR3 is made up of 18 amino acids. The CDR3 nucleotides read TGCGCCAGCAGCTTGGTAGGGACTAGCGGGAAAGGTTACAATGAGCAGTTCTTC. Translation gives CASSLVGTSGKGYNEQFF.

The chain couples TRBV9 to TRBJ2-7; TRBD2 might be the D (7 bases). V was cut by 4 bases and J by 4 bases, with 15 bases left in between. Germline V lookup: CDR1 SGDLS, CDR2 YYNGEE. The CDR3 is 14 residues long. The CDR3 DNA reads as TGTGCCAGCAGCTTCCGAGGGGGGGGGTACGAGCAGTACTTC. Translation gives CASSFRGGGYEQYF.

V is TRBV19 and J is TRBJ1-3; 8 nucleotides agree with TRBD1. The CDR3 contains 21 residues. Germline trimming cut 6 bases from V and 0 bases from J; bases unmatched to any gene: 22. Looked up from germline, CDR1 is LNHDA and CDR2 is SQIVND (reference sequence). In DNA form, the CDR3 reads TGTGCCAGTAGAACCCCCCTCAGACCGGGACAGGAACGGAGCTCTGGAAACACCATATATTTT. Translating gives CASRTPLRPGQERSSGNTIYF.

The V call is TRBV10-3, the J call TRBJ2-7; D not certain. CDR1 is ENHRY, CDR2 SYGVKD, per germline. Trimming cost V 0 bases and J 6 bases, with 15 bases left between them. The CDR3 is 15 amino acids. CDR3 region: CAISESAAALSEQYF. In DNA form, the CDR3 reads TGTGCCATCAGTGAGTCGGCGGCGGCCCTTAGCGAGCAGTACTTC.

The chain is built from TRBV9 and TRBJ2-7; the match to TRBD2 covers 9 bases. There are 15 residues in the CDR3. Germline-derived CDR1 and CDR2 are SGDLS and YYNGEE. With V trimmed by 4 bases and J by 4 bases, 9 bases remained unmatched. This chain's CDR3 is CASSHRGGEGYEQYF. DNA for the CDR3: TGTGCCAGCAGCCACCGCGGGGGGGAGGGGTACGAGCAGTACTTC.